Each of the 27 T cell receptor beta chains below was sequenced from the same sample in a study of human T cells and chemical hapten exposure. Documented time point: patch test 1, 2 weeks after DPC sensitization. Specified treatment: therapeutic diphenylcyclopropenone sensitization with weekly scalp DPC. Via MiXCR, TCRdb re-called the RACE reads, giving one row per CDR3 protein. The table records roughly 190,000 distinct CDR3 sequences, more than 20% of them present only once. Specimen: whole blood, collected in connection with sensitization to the hapten diphenylcyclopropenone (DPC). The origin of the receptors is a woman in her forties or fifties with alopecia areata. Some clones in this sample may be carry-over from other donors' samples.

The V call is TRBV29-1, the J call TRBJ1-1; no firm D call. Germline CDR1 and CDR2: SQVTM and ANQGSEA. The ends were cut back, 3 bases at V and 0 bases at J, with 8 bases in the middle. This CDR3 region has 13 residues. This CDR3 reads CSVEEGMNTEAFF. DNA for the CDR3: TGCAGCGTTGAGGAGGGTATGAACACTGAAGCTTTCTTT.

This clonotype occurred a few times. This chain connects TRBV5-1 to TRBJ2-1, with 7 nucleotides matching TRBD1. The CDR3 length is 16 residues. V was pared by 6 bases and J by 0 bases, with 9 bases of the junction left unmatched. Germline V gene data show CDR1 as SGHRS and CDR2 as YFSETQ. The CDR3 coding sequence is TGCGCCAGCACCCGGGACAGTCCATCCTCCTACAATGAGCAGTTCTTC. Translated, it gives CASTRDSPSSYNEQFF. The full variable domain, with the rest looked up from reference TRBV5-1 and TRBJ2-1, is KAGVTQTPRYLIKTRGQQVTLSCSPISGHRSVSWYQQTPGQGLQFLFEYFSETQRNKGNFPGRFSGRQFSNSRSEMNVSTLELGDSALYLCASTRDSPSSYNEQFFGPGTRLTVL.

The chain is built from TRBV3-1 and TRBJ1-2; maybe TRBD1 (5 bases). V was clipped by 4 bases and J by 8 bases, with 8 bases between them. This CDR3 has 11 amino acids. Looked up from germline, CDR1 is LGHDT and CDR2 is YNNKEL (reference sequence). In DNA, the CDR3 is TGTGCCAGCAGCCGGGGCAGGGGCTACACCTTC. This translates into CASSRGRGYTF.

In this sample, this clonotype turned up once. This rearrangement joins TRBV12-3 or TRBV12-4 to TRBJ1-1; D call uncertain. The CDR3 length is 14 residues. Trimming pared 0 bases from V and 7 bases from J, leaving 12 bases between. The CDR3 is CASSLAPAAGEAFF. In DNA form, the CDR3 reads TGTGCCAGCAGTTTAGCGCCGGCGGCAGGTGAAGCTTTCTTT.

V is TRBV3-1 and J is TRBJ2-7; no definite D call. This CDR3 is built from 15 residues. The V gene lost 4 bases and the J gene lost 3 bases, with 16 bases spanning the gap. Per the germline V gene, CDR1 is LGHDT and CDR2 is YNNKEL (reference sequence). CDR3 nucleotide sequence: TGTGCCAGCAGCCCCTACCTACAAAGGTTCTACGAGCAGTACTTC. Its translation: CASSPYLQRFYEQYF.

This clonotype was observed at least ten times. The chain recombines TRBV10-3 with TRBJ2-5, with TRBD1 matching over 7 bases. The V gene end was trimmed by 6 bases and the J gene end by 1 base; junction bases not matched to a gene: 2. The CDR3 has 13 amino acids. The germline V gene has CDR1 ENHRY and CDR2 SYGVKD. CDR3 in amino acids: CAIRRDSQETQYF. In nucleotides, the CDR3 is TGTGCCATCAGGAGGGACAGCCAAGAGACCCAGTACTTC.

This clonotype was counted between two and nine times. No DNA is shown, since the ends of the CDR3 on it are uncertain; the CDR3 is the one TCRdb lists. This rearrangement joins TRBV12-3 or TRBV12-4 to TRBJ2-1; no DNA check was done on the table's D call, TRBD1. The CDR3 totals 13 residues, both ends included. The CDR3 spells CASSSRGTHLRFF.

The V call is TRBV20-1, the J call TRBJ2-2; 9 bases line up with TRBD2. V lost 2 bases and J lost 8; bases outside the gene matches: 9. CDR1 is DFQATT, CDR2 SNEGSKA, per germline (reference sequence). This CDR3 is 15 amino acids long. CDR3 sequence: CSARSATSGSGELFF. In nucleotides, the CDR3 is TGCAGTGCTAGATCGGCCACTAGCGGGTCTGGGGAGCTGTTTTTT.

This clonotype has just a few counts. The gene calls are TRBV29-1 and TRBJ2-2; 7 nucleotides align to TRBD2. There are 13 residues in the CDR3. V shed 6 bases and J 5 bases; nucleotides not matched to a gene: 6. Germline V gene data show CDR1 as SQVTM and CDR2 as ANQGSEA. Written as DNA, the CDR3 is TGCAGCGTCCGGAAAGCGGGAACCGGGGAGCTGTTTTTT. It is translated as CSVRKAGTGELFF.

This clonotype was counted a single time. The chain couples TRBV10-3 to TRBJ2-1, with D perhaps matching TRBD2 (6 bases). Germline CDR1 is ENHRY and CDR2 is SYGVKD. The ends were cut back, 6 bases at V and 4 bases at J, with 16 bases in the middle. The CDR3 has 15 residues. CDR3 loop: CAISTSGGEYNEQFF. The CDR3 nucleotides are TGTGCCATCAGCACCAGCGGAGGGGAGTACAATGAGCAGTTCTTC.

This clonotype has only a few counts. This chain connects TRBV6-4 to TRBJ2-2; TRBD2 matches at 11 bases. From germline, CDR1 is MRHNA and CDR2 SNTAGT. J gave up 0 bases and V 4 bases, and 4 bases lay outside the gene matches. The CDR3 length is 17 residues. The CDR3 DNA is TGTGCCAGCAGTGGAACTAGCGGGGGTACGAACACCGGGGAGCTGTTTTTT. Translation: CASSGTSGGTNTGELFF.

This chain links TRBV7-9 with TRBJ2-3; no reliable D call. The germline V and J ends were trimmed by 1 base and 10 bases, with 9 bases remaining between them. Germline CDR1 is SEHNR and CDR2 is FQNEAQ (reference sequence). The CDR3 has 12 residues. The CDR3 protein is CASSLGEQPQYF. DNA of the CDR3: TGTGCCAGCAGCTTAGGTGAACAACCGCAGTATTTT.

This clonotype was seen a few times. V is TRBV6-6 and J is TRBJ1-5; 7 bases match TRBD1. The V gene's germline CDR1 is MNHNY and CDR2 SVGAGI (reference sequence). V lost 8 bases, J lost 3 bases, and 4 bases stayed unmatched. The CDR3 runs 13 residues. The CDR3: CASEGGVNQPQHF. Written as DNA, the CDR3 is TGTGCCAGCGAAGGGGGCGTCAATCAGCCCCAGCATTTT.

This clonotype was counted a few times. The rearrangement links TRBV5-1 to TRBJ1-1; TRBD1 agrees at 8 bases. J gave up 6 bases and V 6 bases, and 13 bases lay outside the gene matches. CDR1 and CDR2 from the germline V gene are SGHRS and YFSETQ. There are 15 residues in the CDR3. The CDR3 DNA reads as TGCGCCAGCAAGATTGAGGACAGGGACCACCCTGAAGCTTTCTTT. Protein sequence: CASKIEDRDHPEAFF.

This clonotype occurred many times. This chain connects TRBV15 to TRBJ2-2, with no clear D. Trimming took 1 base from V and 6 from J, leaving 3 bases between them. Germline V gene data show CDR1 as LNHNV and CDR2 as YYDKDF (reference sequence). The CDR3 extends over 12 amino acids. The CDR3 region has the DNA TGTGCCACCAGCAGAGGGTCCGGGGAGCTGTTTTTT. Amino acid sequence: CATSRGSGELFF.

This CDR3 is CSVEESVEQYF. The CDR3 coding sequence is TGCAGCGTTGAGGAATCGGTGGAGCAGTACTTC. This chain joins TRBV29-1 and TRBJ2-7; D gene uncertain. CDR1 and CDR2 (germline): SQVTM, ANQGSEA. This CDR3 is 11 amino acids long. V was shortened by 3 bases and J by 7 bases, with 10 bases between the two germline ends.

The sample holds a few counts of this clonotype. The rearrangement links TRBV29-1 to TRBJ1-3; 10 positions match TRBD1. Germline V CDR1 and CDR2: SQVTM, ANQGSEA. The CDR3 extends over 17 amino acids. The junction had 14 bases not matched to a gene; V was cut back by 5 bases and J by 4 bases. CDR3 in DNA: TGCAGCGTTAAGGGGACAGGGGATATAACTTCCGGAAACACCATATATTTT. It specifies CSVKGTGDITSGNTIYF.

This clonotype was observed a handful of times. The V gene is TRBV10-2, the J gene TRBJ1-5; D is ambiguous. The V end was cut by 11 bases, the J end by 1 base, with 6 bases between. Germline lookup yields CDR1 WSHSY and CDR2 SAAADI. This CDR3 is built from 11 residues. CDR3 in DNA: TGCGCCTTAATAAGCAATCAGCCCCAGCATTTT. Translated, it gives CALISNQPQHF.

This clonotype was counted a few times. The V call is TRBV27, the J call TRBJ2-2; D perhaps matches TRBD2 (5 bases). Germline V gene lookup returns CDR1 MNHEY and CDR2 SMNVEV (reference sequence). This CDR3 region has 15 residues. V lost 0 bases, J lost 0 bases, and 5 bases lay in between. CDR3 amino acids: CASSLSGTNTGELFF. The CDR3 region has the DNA TGTGCCAGCAGTTTATCCGGGACGAACACCGGGGAGCTGTTTTTT.

This sequence joins TRBV11-2 and TRBJ2-1; TRBD2 matches at 11 bases. The CDR3 is made up of 16 amino acids. CDR1 SGHAT and CDR2 FQNNGV come from the germline V gene. Germline trimming cut 5 bases from V and 0 bases from J; bases unmatched to any gene: 3. CDR3 region: CASSRTSGHSYNEQFF. The CDR3 coding sequence is TGTGCCAGCAGCCGGACTAGCGGGCACTCCTACAATGAGCAGTTCTTC.

The V call is TRBV7-2, the J call TRBJ2-7, with 9 bases identical to TRBD2. The CDR3 runs 16 residues. CDR1 and CDR2 from the germline V gene are SGHTA and FQGNSA. V shed 4 bases and J 2 bases; nucleotides not matched to a gene: 9. The chain's CDR3 is CASSSGRGGRAYEQYF. The CDR3 coding sequence is TGTGCCAGCAGCTCAGGCAGGGGCGGGAGGGCCTACGAGCAGTACTTC.

This clonotype was seen only a few times. CDR3 sequence: CASSQLIGDRAYEQYF. The CDR3 nucleotides read TGTGCCAGCAGCCAACTCATTGGGGACAGAGCCTACGAGCAGTACTTC. The chain joins TRBV6-6 to TRBJ2-7; 7 nucleotides match TRBD1. Per germline, CDR1 MNHNY and CDR2 SVGAGI (reference sequence). V lost 6 bases and J lost 2; bases outside the gene matches: 13. The CDR3 loop spans 16 amino acids.

The rearrangement joins TRBV12-3 or TRBV12-4 to TRBJ2-7; no clear D. The CDR3 covers 12 residues. Trimming stripped 4 bases from V and 6 bases from J, with 10 bases between. CDR3 DNA: TGTGCCAGCAGTTCAGGACGTCCCGAGCAGTACTTC. Translating it yields CASSSGRPEQYF.

This chain connects TRBV11-2 to TRBJ2-7; 7 bases are shared with TRBD2. Germline V gene data show CDR1 as SGHAT and CDR2 as FQNNGV. V gave up 3 bases and J gave up 4 bases; unmatched junction bases: 6. This CDR3 comprises 14 residues. The CDR3 is CASSLGGFMYEQYF. CDR3 sequence (DNA): TGTGCCAGCAGCTTGGGGGGGTTTATGTACGAGCAGTACTTC.

The CDR3: CASSLDSASTEAFF. DNA of the CDR3: TGTGCCAGCAGCTTAGACAGCGCAAGCACTGAAGCTTTCTTT. The V call is TRBV7-9, the J call TRBJ1-1; D remains unclear. The V gene lost 1 base and the J gene lost 4 bases, with 10 bases spanning the gap. The CDR3 length is 14 residues. Per germline, CDR1 SEHNR and CDR2 FQNEAQ (reference sequence).

This clonotype was detected a few times. The V gene is TRBV18, the J gene TRBJ1-1; D is ambiguous. V was shortened by 0 bases and J by 6 bases, with 11 bases between the two germline ends. Germline assignment: CDR1 KGHSH and CDR2 LQKENI. The CDR3 loop spans 14 amino acids. CDR3 residues: CASSPPNRRAEAFF. As DNA, the CDR3 is TGTGCCAGCTCACCACCGAATAGACGTGCTGAAGCTTTCTTT.

This clonotype was seen a few times. A much larger clone sits a single nucleotide away, making a read error possible. This chain joins TRBV5-5 and TRBJ2-5; 7 bases map to TRBD1. V was pared by 4 bases and J by 1 base, with 4 bases of the junction left unmatched. This CDR3 is built from 14 residues. The germline V gene has CDR1 SGHKS and CDR2 YYEKEE (reference sequence). CDR3 nucleotide sequence: TGTGCCAGCAGCCCGACAGGGACCCAAGAGACCCAGTACTTC. It translates to CASSPTGTQETQYF.